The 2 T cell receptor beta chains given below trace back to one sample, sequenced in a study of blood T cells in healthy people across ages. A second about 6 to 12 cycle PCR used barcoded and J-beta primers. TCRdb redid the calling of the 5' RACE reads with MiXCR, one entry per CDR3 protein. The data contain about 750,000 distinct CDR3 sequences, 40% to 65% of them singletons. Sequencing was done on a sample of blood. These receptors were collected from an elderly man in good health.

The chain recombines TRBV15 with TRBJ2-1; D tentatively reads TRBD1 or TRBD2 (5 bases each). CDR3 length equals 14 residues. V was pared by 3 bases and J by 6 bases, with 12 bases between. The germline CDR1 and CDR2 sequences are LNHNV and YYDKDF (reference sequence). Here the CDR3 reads CATSRGEQINEQFF. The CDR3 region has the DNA TGTGCCACCAGCAGGGGGGAGCAGATCAATGAGCAGTTCTTC.

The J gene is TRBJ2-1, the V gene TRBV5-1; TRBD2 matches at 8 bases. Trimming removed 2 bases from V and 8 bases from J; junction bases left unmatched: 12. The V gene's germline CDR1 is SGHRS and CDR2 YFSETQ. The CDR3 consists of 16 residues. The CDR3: CASSLLGAGAWDEQFF. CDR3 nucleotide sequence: TGCGCCAGCAGCTTACTTGGAGCGGGAGCTTGGGATGAGCAGTTCTTC. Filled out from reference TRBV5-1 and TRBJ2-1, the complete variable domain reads KAGVTQTPRYLIKTRGQQVTLSCSPISGHRSVSWYQQTPGQGLQFLFEYFSETQRNKGNFPGRFSGRQFSNSRSEMNVSTLELGDSALYLCASSLLGAGAWDEQFFGPGTRLTVL.